This record concerns one T cell receptor (beta chain) sequence. Profiled with immunoSEQ multiplex PCR; TCRdb holds only in-frame clones, not every one. The data contain roughly 500,000 clones, around 78% of them singletons. This sample is drawn from a study of shared T cell receptors in the human thymus. This sample was shared with a second study, whose subject was human thymus T cells. That source adds: The study used thymus tissue resected during corrective heart surgery. Thymic and blood repertoires appeared to carry a bias in their V and J gene usage. Related studies noted strongly shared thymic repertoires across unrelated people.

The sequence was obtained from a boy under two years old with a congenital heart defect. Sequences were obtained from thymocytes.

The CDR3 sequence is CASSPSGGSSYNEQFF. Here the CDR3 DNA reads TGTGCCAGCAGCCCGAGCGGGGGCAGCTCCTACAATGAGCAGTTCTTC. This chain uses TRBV2 with TRBJ2-1; 8 positions agree with TRBD2. Trimming took 6 bases from V and 0 from J; bases not matched to a gene: 7. Germline V CDR1 and CDR2: SNHLY, FYNNEI. This CDR3 is 16 amino acids long.